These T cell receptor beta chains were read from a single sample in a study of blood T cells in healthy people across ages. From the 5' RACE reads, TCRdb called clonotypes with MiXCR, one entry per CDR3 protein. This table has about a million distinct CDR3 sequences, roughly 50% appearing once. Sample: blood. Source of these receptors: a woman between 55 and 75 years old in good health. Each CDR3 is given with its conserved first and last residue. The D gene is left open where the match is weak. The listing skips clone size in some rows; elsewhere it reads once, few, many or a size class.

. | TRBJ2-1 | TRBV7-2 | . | CASSRATRYNEQFF | TGTGCCAGCAGCCGCGCGACAAGGTACAATGAGCAGTTCTTC
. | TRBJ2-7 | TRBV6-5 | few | CASSRSSGLYEQYF | TGTGCCAGCAGCCGTTCGTCGGGGCTGTACGAGCAGTACTTC
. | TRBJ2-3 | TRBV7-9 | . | CASSPNQGGYTDTQYF | TGTGCCAGCAGCCCCAATCAGGGGGGTTATACAGATACGCAGTATTTT
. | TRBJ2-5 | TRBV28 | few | CASSFVQGSRRSRGETQYF | TGTGCCAGCAGTTTCGTCCAGGGGTCGAGGCGGTCGAGAGGAGAGACCCAGTACTTC
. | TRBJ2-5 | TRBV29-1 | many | CSDGTEETQYF | TGCAGCGACGGGACGGAAGAGACCCAGTACTTC
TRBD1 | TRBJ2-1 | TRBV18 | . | CASSLRTGLNEQFF | TGTGCCAGCTCACTCCGGACAGGGTTGAATGAGCAGTTCTTC
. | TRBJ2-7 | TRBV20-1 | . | CSAEAQGRYEQYF | TGCAGTGCTGAGGCACAGGGTCGCTACGAGCAGTACTTC
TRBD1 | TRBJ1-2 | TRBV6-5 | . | CASSRQGSRGYTF | TGTGCCAGCAGTAGACAGGGTAGTCGGGGCTACACCTTC
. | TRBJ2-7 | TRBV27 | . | CASSLVSAEQYF | TGTGCCAGCAGTTTAGTGAGCGCCGAGCAGTACTTC
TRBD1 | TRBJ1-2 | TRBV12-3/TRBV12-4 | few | CASSSSLGQLNYGYTF | TGTGCCAGCAGCTCATCCTTGGGACAGCTGAACTATGGCTACACCTTC
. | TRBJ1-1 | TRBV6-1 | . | CASRLRGNTEAFF | TGTGCCAGCAGGCTCAGGGGAAACACTGAAGCTTTCTTT
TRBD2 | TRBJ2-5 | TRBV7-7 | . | CASSLAASGQETQYF | TGTGCCAGCAGCTTAGCGGCTAGCGGTCAAGAGACCCAGTACTTC
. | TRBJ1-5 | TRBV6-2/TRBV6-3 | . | CASRYRTVNQPQHF | TGTGCCAGCAGATACCGGACAGTTAATCAGCCCCAGCATTTT
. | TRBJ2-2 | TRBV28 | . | CASSFQRTNTGELFF | TGTGCCAGCAGTTTCCAACGGACGAACACCGGGGAGCTGTTTTTT
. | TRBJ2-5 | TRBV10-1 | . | CASSPGQRKETQYF | TGCGCCAGCAGTCCGGGACAAAGAAAAGAGACCCAGTACTTC
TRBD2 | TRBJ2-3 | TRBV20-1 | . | CSAALASSTDTQYF | TGCAGTGCCGCACTAGCGTCCTCCACAGATACGCAGTATTTT
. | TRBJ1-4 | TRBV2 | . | CASRGIEKLFF | TGTGCCAGCAGGGGCATAGAAAAACTGTTTTTT
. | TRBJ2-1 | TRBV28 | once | CASSFPPAFEQFF | TGTGCCAGCAGTTTTCCCCCAGCTTTTGAGCAGTTCTTC
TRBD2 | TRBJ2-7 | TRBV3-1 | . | CASSQQREATYEQYF | TGTGCCAGCAGCCAGCAGCGGGAGGCGACCTACGAGCAGTACTTC
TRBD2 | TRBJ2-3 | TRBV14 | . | CASSPIAGGFDTQYF | TGTGCCAGCAGCCCTATAGCGGGAGGCTTTGATACGCAGTATTTT
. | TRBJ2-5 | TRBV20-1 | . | CSARAPWEHEQYF | TGCAGTGCTAGAGCCCCGTGGGAGCATGAGCAGTACTTC
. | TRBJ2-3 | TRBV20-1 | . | CSASARHGQYF | TGCAGTGCTAGTGCCAGGCACGGGCAGTATTTT
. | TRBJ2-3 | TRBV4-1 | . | CASSQDLERTDTQYF | TGCGCCAGCAGCCAAGATCTTGAGAGGACAGATACGCAGTATTTT
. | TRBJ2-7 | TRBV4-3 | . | CASSQDHGAPGYEQYF | TGCGCCAGCAGCCAAGATCATGGTGCCCCGGGATACGAGCAGTACTTC
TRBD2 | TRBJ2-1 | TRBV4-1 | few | CASRQGAGVINEQFF | TGCGCCAGCAGGCAGGGAGCGGGAGTCATCAATGAGCAGTTCTTC
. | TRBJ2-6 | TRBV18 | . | CASSPEGLSGANVLTF | TGTGCCAGCTCACCAGAAGGACTCTCTGGGGCCAACGTCCTGACTTTC
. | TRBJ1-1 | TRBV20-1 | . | CSAREGGRDTEAFF | TGCAGTGCTAGAGAGGGGGGGCGCGACACTGAAGCTTTCTTT